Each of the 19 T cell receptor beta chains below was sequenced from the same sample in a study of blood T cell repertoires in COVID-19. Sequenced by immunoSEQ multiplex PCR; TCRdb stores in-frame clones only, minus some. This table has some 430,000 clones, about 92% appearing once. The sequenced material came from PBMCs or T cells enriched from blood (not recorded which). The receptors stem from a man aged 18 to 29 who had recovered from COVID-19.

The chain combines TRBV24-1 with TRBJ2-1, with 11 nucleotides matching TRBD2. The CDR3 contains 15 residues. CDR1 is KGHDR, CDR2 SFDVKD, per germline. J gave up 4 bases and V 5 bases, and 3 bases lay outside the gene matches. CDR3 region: CATSALAGGYNEQFF. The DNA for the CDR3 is TGTGCCACCAGTGCCCTAGCGGGAGGATACAATGAGCAGTTCTTC.

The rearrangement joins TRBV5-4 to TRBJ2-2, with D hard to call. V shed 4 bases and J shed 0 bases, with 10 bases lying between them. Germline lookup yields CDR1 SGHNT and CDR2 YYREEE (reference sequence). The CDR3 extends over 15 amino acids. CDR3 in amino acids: CASSPQAPNTGELFF. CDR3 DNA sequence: TGTGCCAGCAGCCCCCAAGCCCCGAACACCGGGGAGCTGTTTTTT. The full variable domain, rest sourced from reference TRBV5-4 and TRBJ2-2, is ETGVTQSPTHLIKTRGQQVTLRCSSQSGHNTVSWYQQALGQGPQFIFQYYREEENGRGNFPPRFSGLQFPNYSSELNVNALELDDSALYLCASSPQAPNTGELFFGEGSRLTVL.

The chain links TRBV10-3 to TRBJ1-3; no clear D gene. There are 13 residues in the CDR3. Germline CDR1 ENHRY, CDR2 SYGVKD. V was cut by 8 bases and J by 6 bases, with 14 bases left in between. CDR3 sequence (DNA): TGTGCCATCGCCTCGGGAGCCGCAAACACCATATATTTT. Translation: CAIASGAANTIYF.

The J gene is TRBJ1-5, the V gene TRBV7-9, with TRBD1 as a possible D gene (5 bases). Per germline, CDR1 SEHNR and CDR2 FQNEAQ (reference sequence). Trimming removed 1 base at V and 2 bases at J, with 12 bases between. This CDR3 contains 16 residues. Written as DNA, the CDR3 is TGTGCCAGCAGCTTAGGGGGGGAACTGGGCAATCAGCCCCAGCATTTT. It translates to CASSLGGELGNQPQHF. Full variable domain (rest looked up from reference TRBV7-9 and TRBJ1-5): DTGVSQNPRHKITKRGQNVTFRCDPISEHNRLYWYRQTLGQGPEFLTYFQNEAQLEKSRLLSDRFSAERPKGSFSTLEIQRTEQGDSAMYLCASSLGGELGNQPQHFGDGTRLSIL.

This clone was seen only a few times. This CDR3 reads CASSLGTGGDEQFF. The CDR3 coding sequence is TGCGCCAGCAGCTTGGGGACAGGGGGCGATGAGCAGTTCTTC. V is TRBV5-1 and J is TRBJ2-1; 11 nucleotides align to TRBD1. This CDR3 spans 14 amino acids. The V gene's germline CDR1 is SGHRS and CDR2 YFSETQ. V lost 0 bases, J lost 8 bases, and 1 base stayed unmatched.

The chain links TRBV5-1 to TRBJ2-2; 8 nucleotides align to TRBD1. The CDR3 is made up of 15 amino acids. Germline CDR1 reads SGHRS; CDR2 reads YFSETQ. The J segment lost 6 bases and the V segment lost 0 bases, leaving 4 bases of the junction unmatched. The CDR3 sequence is CASSLGRGLAGELFF. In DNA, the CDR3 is TGCGCCAGCAGCTTGGGCAGGGGGCTCGCCGGGGAGCTGTTTTTT.

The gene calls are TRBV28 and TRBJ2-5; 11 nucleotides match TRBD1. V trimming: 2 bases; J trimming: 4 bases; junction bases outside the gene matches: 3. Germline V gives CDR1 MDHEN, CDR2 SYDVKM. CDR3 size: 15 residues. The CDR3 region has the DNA TGTGCCAGCAGTTTAACCGGGACAGGGGGAGAGACCCAGTACTTC. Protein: CASSLTGTGGETQYF.

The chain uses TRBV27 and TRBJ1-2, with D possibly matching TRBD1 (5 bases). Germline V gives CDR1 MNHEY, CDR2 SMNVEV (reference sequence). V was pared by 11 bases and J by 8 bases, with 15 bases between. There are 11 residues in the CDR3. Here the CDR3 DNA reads TGTGCCTTGATGGGGCTCGTAGGCTACACCTTC. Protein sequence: CALMGLVGYTF.

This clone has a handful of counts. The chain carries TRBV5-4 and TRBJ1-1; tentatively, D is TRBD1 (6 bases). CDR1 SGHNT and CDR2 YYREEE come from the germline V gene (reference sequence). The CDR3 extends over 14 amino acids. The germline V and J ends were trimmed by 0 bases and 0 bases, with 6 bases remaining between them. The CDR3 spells CASSLGQVNTEAFF. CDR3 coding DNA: TGTGCCAGCAGCTTGGGACAGGTGAACACTGAAGCTTTCTTT.

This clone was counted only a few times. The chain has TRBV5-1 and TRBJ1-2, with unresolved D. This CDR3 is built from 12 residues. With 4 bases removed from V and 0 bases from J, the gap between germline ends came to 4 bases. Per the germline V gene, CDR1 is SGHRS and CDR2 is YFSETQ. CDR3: CASSPTNYGYTF. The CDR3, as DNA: TGCGCCAGCAGCCCAACTAACTATGGCTACACCTTC.

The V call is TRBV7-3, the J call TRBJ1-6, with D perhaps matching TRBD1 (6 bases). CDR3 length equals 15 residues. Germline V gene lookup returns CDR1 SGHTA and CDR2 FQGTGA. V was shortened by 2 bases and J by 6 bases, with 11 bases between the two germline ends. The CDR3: CASSLLGGSNSPLHF. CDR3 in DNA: TGTGCCAGCAGCTTATTAGGGGGTAGTAATTCACCCCTCCACTTT.

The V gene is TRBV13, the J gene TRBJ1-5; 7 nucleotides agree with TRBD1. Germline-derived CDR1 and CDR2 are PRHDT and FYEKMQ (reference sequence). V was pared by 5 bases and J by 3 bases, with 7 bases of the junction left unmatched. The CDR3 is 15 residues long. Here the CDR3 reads CASSRQGVDNQPQHF. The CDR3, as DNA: TGTGCCAGCAGCCGGCAGGGGGTCGACAATCAGCCCCAGCATTTT.

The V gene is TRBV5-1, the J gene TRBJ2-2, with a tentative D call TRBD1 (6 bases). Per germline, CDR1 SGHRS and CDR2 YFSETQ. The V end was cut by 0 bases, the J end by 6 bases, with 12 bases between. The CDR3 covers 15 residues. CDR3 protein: CASSLGLTGPGELFF. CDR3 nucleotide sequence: TGCGCCAGCAGCTTGGGACTTACAGGGCCCGGGGAGCTGTTTTTT.

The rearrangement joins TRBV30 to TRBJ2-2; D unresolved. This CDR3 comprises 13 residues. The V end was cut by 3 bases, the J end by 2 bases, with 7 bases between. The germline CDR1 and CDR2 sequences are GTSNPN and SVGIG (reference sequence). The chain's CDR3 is CAWRTTNTGELFF. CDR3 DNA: TGTGCCTGGAGGACAACTAACACCGGGGAGCTGTTTTTT.

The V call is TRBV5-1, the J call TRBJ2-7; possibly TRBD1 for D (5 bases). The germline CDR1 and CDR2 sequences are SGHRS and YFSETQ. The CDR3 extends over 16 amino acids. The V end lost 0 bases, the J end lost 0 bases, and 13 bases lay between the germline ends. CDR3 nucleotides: TGCGCCAGCAGCTTGGTGGGGCTCGACAGCTCCTACGAGCAGTACTTC. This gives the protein CASSLVGLDSSYEQYF.

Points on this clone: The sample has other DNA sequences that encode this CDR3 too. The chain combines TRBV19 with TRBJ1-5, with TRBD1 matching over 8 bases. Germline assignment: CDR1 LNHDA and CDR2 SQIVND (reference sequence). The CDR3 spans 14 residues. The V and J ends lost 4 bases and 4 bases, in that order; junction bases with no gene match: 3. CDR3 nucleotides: TGTGCCAGTAGTAGAACAGGGGGGAATCAGCCCCAGCATTTT. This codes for CASSRTGGNQPQHF.

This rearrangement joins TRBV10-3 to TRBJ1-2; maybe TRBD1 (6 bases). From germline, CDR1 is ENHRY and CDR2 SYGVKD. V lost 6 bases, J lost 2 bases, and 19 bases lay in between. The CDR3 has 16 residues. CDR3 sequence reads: CAISRTAVSTNYGYTF. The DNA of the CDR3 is TGTGCCATCAGCCGGACAGCGGTCTCCACAAACTATGGCTACACCTTC.

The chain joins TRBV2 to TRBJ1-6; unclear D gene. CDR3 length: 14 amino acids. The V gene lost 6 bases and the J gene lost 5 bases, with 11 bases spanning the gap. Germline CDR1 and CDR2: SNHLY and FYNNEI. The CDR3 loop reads CASRITVDNSPLHF. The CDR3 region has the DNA TGTGCCAGCAGGATCACGGTAGATAATTCACCCCTCCACTTT.

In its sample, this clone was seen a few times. DNA for the CDR3: TGCGCCAGCAGTAGGGGACAGATCCTCGATACGCAGTATTTT. Encoded protein: CASSRGQILDTQYF. The J gene is TRBJ2-3, the V gene TRBV10-2, with 7 bases fitting TRBD1. The CDR3 has 14 residues. Germline lookup yields CDR1 WSHSY and CDR2 SAAADI. With 5 bases clipped from V and 6 bases from J, the junction kept 8 bases outside the gene matches.